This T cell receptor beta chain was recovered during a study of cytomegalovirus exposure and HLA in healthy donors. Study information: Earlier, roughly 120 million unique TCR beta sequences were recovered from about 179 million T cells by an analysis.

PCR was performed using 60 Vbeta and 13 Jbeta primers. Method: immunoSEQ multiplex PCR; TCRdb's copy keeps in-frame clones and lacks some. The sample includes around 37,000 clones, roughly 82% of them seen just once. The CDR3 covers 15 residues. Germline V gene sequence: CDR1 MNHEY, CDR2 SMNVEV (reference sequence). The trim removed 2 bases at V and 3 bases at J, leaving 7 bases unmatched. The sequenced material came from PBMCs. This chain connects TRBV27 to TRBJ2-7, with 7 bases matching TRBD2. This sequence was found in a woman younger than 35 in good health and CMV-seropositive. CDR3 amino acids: CASSLGGGAIYEQYF. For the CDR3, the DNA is TGTGCCAGCAGTTTAGGGGGGGGAGCGATCTACGAGCAGTACTTC.